This T cell receptor (beta chain) derives from a study of cytomegalovirus exposure and HLA in healthy donors. As for the study in general: Of roughly 400 genotyped donors, roughly 81% grouped in the Caucasian-associated ancestry cluster.

PCR involved 60 Vbeta and 13 Jbeta primers. Only in-frame clones appear in the TCRdb table, and some are missing; sequencing was by immunoSEQ multiplex PCR. Recorded for this sample: fewer than 70,000 clones. Per the germline V gene, CDR1 is SGHDT and CDR2 is YYEEEE. V shed 0 bases, J shed 4 bases, and the junction held 8 bases outside the gene matches. This CDR3 contains 17 residues. This chain joins TRBV5-6 and TRBJ2-3, with 10 nucleotides matching TRBD2. Input material: PBMCs. This clonotype was obtained from a woman between 18 and 30 years old in good health and CMV-seronegative. CDR3: CASSLEVSSGGADTQYF. The DNA for the CDR3 is TGTGCCAGCAGCTTGGAGGTCTCTAGCGGGGGCGCAGATACGCAGTATTTT.